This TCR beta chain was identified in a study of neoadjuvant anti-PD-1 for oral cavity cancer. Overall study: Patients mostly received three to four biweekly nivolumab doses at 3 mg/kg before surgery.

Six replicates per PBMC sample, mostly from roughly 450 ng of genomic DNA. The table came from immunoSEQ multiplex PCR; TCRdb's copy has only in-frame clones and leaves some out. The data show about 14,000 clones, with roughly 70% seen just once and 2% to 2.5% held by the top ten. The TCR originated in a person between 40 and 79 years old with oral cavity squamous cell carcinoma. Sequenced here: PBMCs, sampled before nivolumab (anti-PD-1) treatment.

The CDR3: CASSLRDGGELFF. CDR3 bases: TGTGCCAGCAGTTTGCGGGACGGGGGGGAGCTGTTTTTT. The V call is TRBV6-6, the J call TRBJ2-2; the D gene is possibly TRBD2 (6 bases). Germline V gene sequence: CDR1 MNHNY, CDR2 SVGAGI (reference sequence). V was pared by 4 bases and J by 8 bases, with 11 bases between. The CDR3 totals 13 residues.